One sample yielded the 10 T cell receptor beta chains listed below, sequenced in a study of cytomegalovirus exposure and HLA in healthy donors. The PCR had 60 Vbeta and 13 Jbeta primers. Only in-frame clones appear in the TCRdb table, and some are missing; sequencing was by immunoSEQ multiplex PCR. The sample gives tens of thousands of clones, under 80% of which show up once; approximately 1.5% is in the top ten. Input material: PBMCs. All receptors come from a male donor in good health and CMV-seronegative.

The CDR3 reads CASSRRDSNSPLHF. The CDR3 nucleotides are TGCGCCAGCAGCCGACGGGACAGTAATTCACCCCTCCACTTT. The chain is built from TRBV5-1 and TRBJ1-6, with 7 bases lining up with TRBD1. The CDR3 length is 14 residues. From germline, CDR1 is SGHRS and CDR2 YFSETQ. J was trimmed by 6 bases and V by 4 bases; bases with no gene match: 4.

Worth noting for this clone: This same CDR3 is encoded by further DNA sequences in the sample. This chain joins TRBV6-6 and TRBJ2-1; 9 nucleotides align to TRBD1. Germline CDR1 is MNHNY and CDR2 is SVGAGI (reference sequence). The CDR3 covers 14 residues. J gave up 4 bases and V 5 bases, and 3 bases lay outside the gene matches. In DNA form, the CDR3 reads TGTGCCAGCAGTCGGGACAGGGTTTACAATGAGCAGTTCTTC. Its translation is CASSRDRVYNEQFF.

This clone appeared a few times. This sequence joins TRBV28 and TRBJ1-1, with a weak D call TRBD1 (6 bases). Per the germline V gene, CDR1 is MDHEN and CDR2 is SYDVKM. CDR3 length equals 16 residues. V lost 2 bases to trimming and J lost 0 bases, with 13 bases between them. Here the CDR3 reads CASSLLRGPMNTEAFF. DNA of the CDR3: TGTGCCAGCAGTTTACTCAGGGGTCCGATGAACACTGAAGCTTTCTTT.

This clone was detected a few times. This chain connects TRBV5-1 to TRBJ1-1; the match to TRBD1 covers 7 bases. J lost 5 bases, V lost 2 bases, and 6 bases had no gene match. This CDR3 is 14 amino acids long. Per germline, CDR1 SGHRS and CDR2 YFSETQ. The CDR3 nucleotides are TGCGCCAGCAGCTTACAGGGGCAGAGTACTGAAGCTTTCTTT. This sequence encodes CASSLQGQSTEAFF.

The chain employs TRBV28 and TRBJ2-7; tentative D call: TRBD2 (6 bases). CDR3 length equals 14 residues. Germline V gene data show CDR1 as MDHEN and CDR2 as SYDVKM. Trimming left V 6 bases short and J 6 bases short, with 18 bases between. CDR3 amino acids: CASSYLGGLVEQYF. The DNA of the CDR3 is TGTGCCAGCAGCTACCTAGGAGGGTTGGTCGAGCAGTACTTC.

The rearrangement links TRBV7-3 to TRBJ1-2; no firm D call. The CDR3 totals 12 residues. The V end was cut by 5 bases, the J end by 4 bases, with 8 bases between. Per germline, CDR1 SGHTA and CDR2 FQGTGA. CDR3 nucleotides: TGTGCCAGCAGCGCCCGCAGCTATGGCTACACCTTC. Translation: CASSARSYGYTF.

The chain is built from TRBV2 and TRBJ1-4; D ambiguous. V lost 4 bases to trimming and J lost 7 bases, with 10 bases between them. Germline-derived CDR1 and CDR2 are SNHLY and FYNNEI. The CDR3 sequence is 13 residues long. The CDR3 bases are TGTGCCAGCAGTGTGAAGGGAGGTGAAAAACTGTTTTTT. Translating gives CASSVKGGEKLFF.

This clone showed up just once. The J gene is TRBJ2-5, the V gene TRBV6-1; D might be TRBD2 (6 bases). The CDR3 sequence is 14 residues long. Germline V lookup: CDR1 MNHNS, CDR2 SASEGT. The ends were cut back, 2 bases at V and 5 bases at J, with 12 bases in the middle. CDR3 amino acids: CASSERGSWETQYF. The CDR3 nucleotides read TGTGCCAGCAGTGAACGGGGGAGCTGGGAGACCCAGTACTTC.

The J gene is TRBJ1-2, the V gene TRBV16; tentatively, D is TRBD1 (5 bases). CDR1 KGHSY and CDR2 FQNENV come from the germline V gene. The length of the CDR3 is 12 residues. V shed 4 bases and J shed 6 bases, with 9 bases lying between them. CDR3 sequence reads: CASSPQGDGYTF. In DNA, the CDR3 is TGTGCCAGCAGCCCCCAAGGGGATGGCTACACCTTC.

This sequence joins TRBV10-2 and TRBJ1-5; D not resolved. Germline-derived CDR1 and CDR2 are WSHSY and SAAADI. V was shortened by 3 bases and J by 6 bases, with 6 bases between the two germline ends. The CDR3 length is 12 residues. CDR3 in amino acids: CASSDLGQPQHF. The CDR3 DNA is TGCGCCAGCAGTGATCTCGGTCAGCCCCAGCATTTT.